These 15 T cell receptor beta chains were sequenced from one sample in a study of CD4 T cells in relation to SARS-CoV-2 and coronaviruses. CD4+ T cells from unexposed donors were obtained before the COVID-19 pandemic (2011-2018). CD4+ T cells were isolated from the cells after 10 days of culture. Using immunoSEQ multiplex PCR, the repertoire was profiled, and TCRdb retains in-frame clones only, with some absent. In the table there are about 21,000 clones, 76% of which are singletons. No antigen is known for these receptors. Material for sequencing was CD4+ T cells from PBMCs, cultured in vitro. The receptor source for this set is a human donor in good health.

The CDR3: CASTLTPNTEAFF. In nucleotides, the CDR3 is TGTGCCAGCACCCTGACCCCGAACACTGAAGCTTTCTTT. This chain connects TRBV28 to TRBJ1-1; no clear D. CDR1 and CDR2 (germline): MDHEN, SYDVKM. CDR3 length: 13 amino acids. V was shortened by 7 bases and J by 1 base, with 10 bases between the two germline ends.

This clone was observed a few times. The rearrangement joins TRBV29-1 to TRBJ2-2, with TRBD1 identical over 7 bases. The ends lost 5 bases at V and 5 bases at J; junction bases unmatched: 8. CDR3 length: 14 residues. The germline V gene has CDR1 SQVTM and CDR2 ANQGSEA. The CDR3 DNA reads as TGCAGCGTTCTGGGGGCAGGGGGAACCGGGGAGCTGTTTTTT. It codes for CSVLGAGGTGELFF.

This clone was detected once. The rearrangement links TRBV2 to TRBJ2-7; D gene uncertain. CDR1 and CDR2 from the germline V gene are SNHLY and FYNNEI. V lost 2 bases and J 3 bases, leaving 11 bases between the germline ends. This CDR3 spans 14 amino acids. The CDR3, as DNA: TGTGCCAGCAGTGAAAATTCTCCCGGCTACGAGCAGTACTTC. This gives the protein CASSENSPGYEQYF. Filled out from reference TRBV2 and TRBJ2-7, the complete variable domain reads EPEVTQTPSHQVTQMGQEVILRCVPISNHLYFYWYRQILGQKVEFLVSFYNNEISEKSEIFDDQFSVERPDGSNFTLKIRSTKLEDSAMYFCASSENSPGYEQYFGPGTRLTVT.

The rearrangement uses TRBV19 and TRBJ1-1, with D uncertain. The CDR3 spans 13 residues. V was pared by 7 bases and J by 5 bases, with 14 bases between. Germline values: CDR1 LNHDA, CDR2 SQIVND (reference sequence). The chain's CDR3 is CASTFNGRTEAFF. The CDR3 DNA is TGTGCCAGTACCTTCAACGGGCGGACTGAAGCTTTCTTT.

J is TRBJ2-7 and V is TRBV2, with 7 bases that match TRBD2. The CDR3 runs to 14 residues. Trimming removed 0 bases from V and 4 bases from J; junction bases left unmatched: 3. CDR1 is SNHLY, CDR2 FYNNEI, per germline. The CDR3 spells CASSEAVGLYEQYF. The CDR3 region has the DNA TGTGCCAGCAGTGAAGCGGTGGGACTATACGAGCAGTACTTC.

The chain uses TRBV5-1 and TRBJ2-6, with a possible D match to TRBD1 (5 bases). Germline loops: CDR1 SGHRS, CDR2 YFSETQ. With 2 bases removed from V and 0 bases from J, the gap between germline ends came to 9 bases. This CDR3 is 16 amino acids long. CDR3 sequence: CASSFTGNSGANVLTF. CDR3 sequence (DNA): TGCGCCAGCAGCTTTACAGGAAACTCTGGGGCCAACGTCCTGACTTTC.

The chain couples TRBV5-1 to TRBJ2-5; 11 bases match TRBD2. Germline V gives CDR1 SGHRS, CDR2 YFSETQ. The length of the CDR3 is 16 residues. J gave up 5 bases and V 2 bases, and 8 bases lay outside the gene matches. CDR3 DNA sequence: TGCGCCAGCAGCTTAGAACTAGCGGGAGCGCACGAGACCCAGTACTTC. This codes for CASSLELAGAHETQYF.

V gene TRBV9 combines with J gene TRBJ2-3; 9 bases match TRBD2. CDR1 and CDR2 from the germline V gene are SGDLS and YYNGEE. The CDR3 is made up of 15 amino acids. V shed 3 bases and J 2 bases; nucleotides not matched to a gene: 4. CDR3: CASSATSGYTDTQYF. In nucleotides, the CDR3 is TGTGCCAGCAGCGCCACTAGCGGGTACACAGATACGCAGTATTTT.

The chain couples TRBV20-1 to TRBJ2-1; 7 bases align to TRBD2. Unmatched junction bases numbered 10, after V lost 4 bases and J lost 7 bases. This CDR3 has 14 amino acids. Germline V gene lookup returns CDR1 DFQATT and CDR2 SNEGSKA (reference sequence). The CDR3 reads CSANDAGAGNEQFF. The CDR3 nucleotides read TGCAGTGCTAATGATGCGGGAGCGGGGAATGAGCAGTTCTTC.

The chain links TRBV5-4 to TRBJ2-7; D might be TRBD1 (5 bases). V lost 1 base and J 1 base, leaving 6 bases between the germline ends. Germline V gives CDR1 SGHNT, CDR2 YYREEE (reference sequence). The CDR3 has 13 residues. The CDR3 nucleotides read TGTGCCAGCAGCTTGCAGGGATCCTACGAGCAGTACTTC. Residues: CASSLQGSYEQYF.

The chain couples TRBV29-1 to TRBJ2-1; maybe TRBD1 (6 bases). Trimming removed 4 bases from V and 8 bases from J, with 9 bases in between. The CDR3 is made up of 11 amino acids. In germline, CDR1 is SQVTM, CDR2 ANQGSEA. This chain's CDR3 is CSVGGQHEQFF. DNA for the CDR3: TGCAGCGTTGGGGGGCAGCATGAGCAGTTCTTC.

V is TRBV30 and J is TRBJ1-3; D is unresolved. This CDR3 contains 18 residues. Germline CDR1 reads GTSNPN; CDR2 reads SVGIG (reference sequence). The ends were cut back, 1 base at V and 0 bases at J, with 19 bases in the middle. CDR3 sequence: CAWSDDREFLPSGNTIYF. In nucleotides, the CDR3 is TGTGCCTGGAGTGATGATAGGGAATTCCTTCCCTCTGGAAACACCATATATTTT.

The chain recombines TRBV3-1 (or the pseudogene TRBV3-2) with TRBJ2-5, with D unresolved. The V and J ends lost 1 base and 4 bases respectively, with 1 base between them. The CDR3 runs 11 residues. The germline gives CDR1 LGHDT, CDR2 YNNKEL (reference sequence). CDR3 in amino acids: CASSQGETQYF. DNA of the CDR3: TGTGCCAGCAGCCAAGGAGAGACCCAGTACTTC.

This chain uses TRBV9 with TRBJ2-7; 10 bases are shared with TRBD2. Losses at the gene ends were 4 bases for V and 3 bases for J; bases not matched to a gene: 4. Germline CDR1 is SGDLS and CDR2 is YYNGEE. This CDR3 has 14 residues. CDR3 sequence reads: CASSTQREGYEQYF. CDR3 coding DNA: TGTGCCAGCAGCACCCAGCGGGAGGGCTACGAGCAGTACTTC.

This clone was observed a handful of times. The chain combines TRBV24-1 with TRBJ2-7; TRBD2 agrees at 7 bases. The germline V gene encodes CDR1 KGHDR and CDR2 SFDVKD. Trimming cost V 8 bases and J 2 bases; bases outside gene matches: 14. This CDR3 has 16 amino acids. The CDR3 DNA sequence: TGTGCCACCACCCAACTAAGGGACGGGAGGCCCTACGAGCAGTACTTC. Its protein is CATTQLRDGRPYEQYF.